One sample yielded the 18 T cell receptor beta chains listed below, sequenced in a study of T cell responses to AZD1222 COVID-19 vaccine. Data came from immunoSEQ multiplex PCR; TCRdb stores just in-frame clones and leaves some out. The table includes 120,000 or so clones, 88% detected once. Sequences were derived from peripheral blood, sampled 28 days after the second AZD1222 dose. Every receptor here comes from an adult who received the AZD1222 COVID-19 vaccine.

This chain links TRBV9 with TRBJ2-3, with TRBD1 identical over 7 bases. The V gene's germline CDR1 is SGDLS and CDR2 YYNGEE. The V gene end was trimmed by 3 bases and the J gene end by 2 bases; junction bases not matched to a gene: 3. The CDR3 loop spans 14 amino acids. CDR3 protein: CASSDRGPTDTQYF. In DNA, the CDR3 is TGTGCCAGCAGCGACAGGGGCCCCACAGATACGCAGTATTTT.

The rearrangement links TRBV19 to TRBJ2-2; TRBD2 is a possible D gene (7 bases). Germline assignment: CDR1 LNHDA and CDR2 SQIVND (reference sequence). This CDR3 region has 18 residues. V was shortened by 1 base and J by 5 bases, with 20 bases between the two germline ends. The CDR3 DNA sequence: TGTGCCAGTAGTATAGGACCCTGGACGGGGGGCATTACCGGGGAGCTGTTTTTT. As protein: CASSIGPWTGGITGELFF.

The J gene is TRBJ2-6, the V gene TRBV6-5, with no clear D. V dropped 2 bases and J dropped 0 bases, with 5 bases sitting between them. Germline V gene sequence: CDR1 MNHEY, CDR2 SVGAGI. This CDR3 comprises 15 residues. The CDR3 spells CASSYEFSGANVLTF. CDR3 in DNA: TGTGCCAGCAGTTACGAGTTCTCTGGGGCCAACGTCCTGACTTTC.

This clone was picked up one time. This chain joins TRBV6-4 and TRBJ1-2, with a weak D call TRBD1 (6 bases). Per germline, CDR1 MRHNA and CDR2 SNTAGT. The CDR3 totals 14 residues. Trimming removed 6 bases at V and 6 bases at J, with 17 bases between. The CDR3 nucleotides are TGTGCCAGCAGGGGCACAGGGATTTTCGATGGCTACACCTTC. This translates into CASRGTGIFDGYTF.

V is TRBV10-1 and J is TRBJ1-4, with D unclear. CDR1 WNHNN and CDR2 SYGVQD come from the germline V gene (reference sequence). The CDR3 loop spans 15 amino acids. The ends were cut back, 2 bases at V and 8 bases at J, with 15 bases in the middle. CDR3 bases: TGCGCCAGCAGTGAGCAACACCCAAGAAGAGAAAAACTGTTTTTT. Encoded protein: CASSEQHPRREKLFF.

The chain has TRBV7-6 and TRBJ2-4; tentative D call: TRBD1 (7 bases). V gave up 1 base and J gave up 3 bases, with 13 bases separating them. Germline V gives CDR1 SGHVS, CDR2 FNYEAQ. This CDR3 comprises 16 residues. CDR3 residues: CASSLEAQGGKNIQYF. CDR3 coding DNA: TGTGCCAGCAGCTTAGAGGCCCAGGGGGGCAAAAACATTCAGTACTTC.

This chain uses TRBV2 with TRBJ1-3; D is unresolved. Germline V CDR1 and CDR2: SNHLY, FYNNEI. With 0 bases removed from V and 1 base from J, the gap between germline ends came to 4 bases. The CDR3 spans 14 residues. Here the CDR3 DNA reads TGTGCCAGCAGTGAAGCGCGGTCTGGAAACACCATATATTTT. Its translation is CASSEARSGNTIYF.

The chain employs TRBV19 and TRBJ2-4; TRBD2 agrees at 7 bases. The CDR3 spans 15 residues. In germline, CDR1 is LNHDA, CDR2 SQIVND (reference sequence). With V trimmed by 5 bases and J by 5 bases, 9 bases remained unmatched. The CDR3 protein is CASSPVWGGENIQYF. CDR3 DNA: TGTGCCAGTAGTCCAGTCTGGGGGGGAGAAAACATTCAGTACTTC.

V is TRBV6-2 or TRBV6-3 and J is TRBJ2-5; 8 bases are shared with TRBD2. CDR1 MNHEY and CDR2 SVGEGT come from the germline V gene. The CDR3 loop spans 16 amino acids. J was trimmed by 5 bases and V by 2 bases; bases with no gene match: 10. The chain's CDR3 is CASSYAHGGAPETQYF. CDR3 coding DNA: TGTGCCAGCAGTTACGCCCACGGGGGGGCTCCGGAGACCCAGTACTTC.

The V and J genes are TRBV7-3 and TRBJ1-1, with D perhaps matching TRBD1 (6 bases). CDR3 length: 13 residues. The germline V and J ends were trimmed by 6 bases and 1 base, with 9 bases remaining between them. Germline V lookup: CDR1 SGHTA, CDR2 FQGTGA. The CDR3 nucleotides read TGTGCCAGCAGAGGACAGTGGAACACTGAAGCTTTCTTT. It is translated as CASRGQWNTEAFF.

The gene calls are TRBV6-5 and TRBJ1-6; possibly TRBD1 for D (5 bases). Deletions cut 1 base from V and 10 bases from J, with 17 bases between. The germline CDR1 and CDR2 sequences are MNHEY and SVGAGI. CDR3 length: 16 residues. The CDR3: CASSYFPVRGRSPLHF. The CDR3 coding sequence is TGTGCCAGCAGTTACTTCCCCGTGCGGGGGAGATCACCCCTCCACTTT.

CDR3 nucleotides: TGTGCCAGCAGTTTTTTAGTTTCGGCTAGCGGGTCCAGGGGGGAGCAGTACTTC. Encoded protein: CASSFLVSASGSRGEQYF. This chain joins TRBV28 and TRBJ2-7; D might be TRBD2 (8 bases). The CDR3 is 18 amino acids. Germline CDR1 MDHEN, CDR2 SYDVKM. V shed 3 bases and J shed 7 bases, with 28 bases lying between them. Supplemented by reference TRBV28 and TRBJ2-7, the full variable domain reads DVKVTQSSRYLVKRTGEKVFLECVQDMDHENMFWYRQDPGLGLRLIYFSYDVKMKEKGDIPEGYSVSREKKERFSLILESASTNQTSMYLCASSFLVSASGSRGEQYFGPGTRLTVT.

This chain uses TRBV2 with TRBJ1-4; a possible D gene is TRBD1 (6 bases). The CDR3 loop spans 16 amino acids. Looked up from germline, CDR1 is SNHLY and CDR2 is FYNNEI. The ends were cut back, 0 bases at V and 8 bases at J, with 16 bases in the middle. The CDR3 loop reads CASSEASAGVWEKLFF. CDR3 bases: TGTGCCAGCAGTGAAGCCTCGGCAGGGGTTTGGGAAAAACTGTTTTTT.

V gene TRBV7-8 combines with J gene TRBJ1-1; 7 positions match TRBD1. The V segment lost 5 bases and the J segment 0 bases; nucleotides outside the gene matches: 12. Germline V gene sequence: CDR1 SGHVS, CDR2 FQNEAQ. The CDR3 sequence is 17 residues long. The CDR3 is CASSKRDRKKMNTEAFF. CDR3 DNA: TGTGCCAGCAGCAAAAGGGACAGAAAGAAAATGAACACTGAAGCTTTCTTT.

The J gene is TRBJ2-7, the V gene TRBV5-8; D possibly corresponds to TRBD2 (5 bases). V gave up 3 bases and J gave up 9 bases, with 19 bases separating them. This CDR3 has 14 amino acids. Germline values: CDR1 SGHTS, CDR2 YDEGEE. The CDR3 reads CASSSGLADGGQYF. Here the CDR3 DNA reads TGTGCCAGCAGCTCCGGACTTGCCGATGGTGGGCAGTACTTC.

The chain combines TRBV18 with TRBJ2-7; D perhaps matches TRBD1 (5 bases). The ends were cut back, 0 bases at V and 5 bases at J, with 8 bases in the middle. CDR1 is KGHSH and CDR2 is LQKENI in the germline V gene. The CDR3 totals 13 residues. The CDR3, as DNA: TGTGCCAGCTCACCACCGTCAGGGCACGAGCAGTACTTC. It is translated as CASSPPSGHEQYF.

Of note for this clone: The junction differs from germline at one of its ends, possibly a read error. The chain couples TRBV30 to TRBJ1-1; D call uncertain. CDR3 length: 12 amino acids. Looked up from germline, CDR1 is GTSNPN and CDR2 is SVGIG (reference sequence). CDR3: CAWSQAGTEAFF. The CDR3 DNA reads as TGTGCCTGGAGTCAAGCGGGCACTGAGGCTTTCTTT.

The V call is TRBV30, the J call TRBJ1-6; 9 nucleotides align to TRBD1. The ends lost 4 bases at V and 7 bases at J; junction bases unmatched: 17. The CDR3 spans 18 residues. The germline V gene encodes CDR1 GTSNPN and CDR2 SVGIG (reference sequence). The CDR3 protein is CAWNPGTGIPTLNSPLHF. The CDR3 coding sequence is TGTGCCTGGAATCCTGGGACAGGGATTCCCACCCTAAATTCACCCCTCCACTTT.